This TCR beta chain was sequenced during a study of CD8 T cell repertoires and HIV-1 epitope variants. Overall study context: Epitopes were three Gag families plus Nef HW9 and YT9. Enriched T cells were co-cultured with equal autologous T cell-negative cells.

A single count supports this clone. From germline, CDR1 is LNHNV and CDR2 YYDKDF (reference sequence). The CDR3 loop spans 20 amino acids. V shed 0 bases and J 6 bases; nucleotides not matched to a gene: 20. Only in-frame clones appear in the TCRdb table, and some are missing; sequencing was by immunoSEQ multiplex PCR. The data hold approximately 90,000 clones, with more than 65% observed a single time. Source material: uncultured baseline CD8+ T cells from peripheral blood mononuclear cells (PBMCs). This chain uses TRBV15 with TRBJ2-3; 8 bases map to TRBD1. The receptor was derived from a male donor with HIV. This chain's CDR3 is CATSRELETGDYHDSDTQYF. CDR3 in DNA: TGTGCCACCAGCAGAGAACTCGAGACAGGGGATTATCACGATTCGGATACGCAGTATTTT. The full variable domain, with the rest looked up from reference TRBV15 and TRBJ2-3, is DAMVIQNPRYQVTQFGKPVTLSCSQTLNHNVMYWYQQKSSQAPKLLFHYYDKDFNNEADTPDNFQSRRPNTSFCFLDIRSPGLGDTAMYLCATSRELETGDYHDSDTQYFGPGTRLTVL.